The 2 T cell receptor beta chains below all came from one sample that was sequenced in a study of shared clonotypes between healthy human individuals. The assay was immunoSEQ multiplex PCR, and TCRdb's table has in-frame clones only and misses some. Of some 1,100,000 clones in the sample, approximately 80% are singletons; the top ten hold about 0.52%. Sequenced material: memory CD4+ T cells from PBMCs. The subset is: CD45RA-negative fraction. All receptors derive from a man aged 18 to 29 in good health. Some clones in this sample may be carry-over from other donors' samples.

The rearrangement links TRBV15 to TRBJ1-3, with 9 bases that match TRBD1. This CDR3 region has 15 residues. In germline, CDR1 is LNHNV, CDR2 YYDKDF (reference sequence). The V gene end was trimmed by 10 bases and the J gene end by 0 bases; junction bases not matched to a gene: 7. Here the CDR3 reads CASSPGQGSGNTIYF. The CDR3 region has the DNA TGTGCCAGCTCGCCGGGACAGGGCTCTGGAAACACCATATATTTT.

With respect to this clone: The same CDR3 is also encoded by other DNA sequences in this sample. The chain joins TRBV30 to TRBJ1-5; tentative D call: TRBD1 (5 bases). V lost 2 bases and J lost 6, with 8 bases in between. There are 12 residues in the CDR3. Germline V gene lookup returns CDR1 GTSNPN and CDR2 SVGIG (reference sequence). The CDR3 protein is CAWSRGGQPQHF. CDR3 bases: TGTGCCTGGAGTAGGGGTGGTCAGCCCCAGCATTTT.